This T cell receptor (beta chain) was observed in a study of shared clonotypes between healthy human individuals. Repertoires were generated with immunoSEQ multiplex PCR, while TCRdb's copy carries only in-frame clones and drops some. The table records fewer than 850,000 clones, 60% to 80% of them present only once. Study-wide results and limits: Among donors, the sharing of clonotypes was expected to be influenced by sequencing depth.

The CDR3 totals 15 residues. Between the trimmed V and J ends, which lost 6 bases and 7 bases, there was a span of 22 bases. In germline, CDR1 is MDHEN, CDR2 SYDVKM. About this clone: Its antigen is not known.

Those who donated, Caucasian adults without exception, all lived in Nashville, Tennessee. The chain has TRBV28 and TRBJ2-7; possible D gene TRBD1, 6 bases. This receptor was taken from a young woman in good health. Sequencing was carried out using memory CD4+ T cells sorted from blood. The subset was: CD45RA-negative fraction. CDR3 sequence (DNA): TGTGCCAGCAGCACAGGGACGGCGGGTCTTTTTGAGCAGTACTTC. It translates to CASSTGTAGLFEQYF.